This passage covers 23 T cell receptor beta chains from one sample sequenced in a study of neurological immune-mediated disorders. TCRdb ran MiXCR on the 5' RACE reads and lists one entry per CDR3 protein. The repertoire consists of tens of thousands of distinct CDR3 sequences, with roughly 6.3% occurring once and the leading ten covering more than 4.5%. Sequencing was done on a sample of PBMCs. All receptors derive from a woman aged 40 to 50 in good health.

This clonotype has ten or more counts. The chain couples TRBV20-1 to TRBJ1-5; no clear D gene. The CDR3 is made up of 12 amino acids. The germline V gene has CDR1 DFQATT and CDR2 SNEGSKA (reference sequence). V was trimmed by 3 bases and J by 4 bases, leaving 7 bases between them. Written as DNA, the CDR3 is TGCAGTGCTAGCCGGGGAAATCAGCCCCAGCATTTT. This encodes CSASRGNQPQHF.

Many counts were recorded for this clonotype. CDR3 in amino acids: CASSFFPFSGNTIYF. The CDR3 coding sequence is TGTGCCAGCAGCTTTTTTCCCTTCTCTGGAAACACCATATATTTT. This chain links TRBV7-9 with TRBJ1-3; D uncertain. Per the germline V gene, CDR1 is SEHNR and CDR2 is FQNEAQ (reference sequence). This CDR3 is 15 amino acids long. Deletions cut 3 bases from V and 0 bases from J, with 9 bases between.

This clonotype was picked up many times. The genes are TRBV20-1 and TRBJ2-7; D is possibly TRBD1 (5 bases). The CDR3 runs to 12 residues. Per germline, CDR1 DFQATT and CDR2 SNEGSKA (reference sequence). V was shortened by 3 bases and J by 5 bases, with 11 bases between the two germline ends. The CDR3 DNA sequence: TGCAGTGCTAGCTCCAGGGATAACGAGCAGTACTTC. Protein sequence: CSASSRDNEQYF.

This clonotype has ten or more counts. J is TRBJ2-7 and V is TRBV28; 10 nucleotides agree with TRBD2. Germline V CDR1 and CDR2: MDHEN, SYDVKM. The trim removed 4 bases at V and 3 bases at J, leaving 6 bases unmatched. The CDR3 consists of 15 residues. CDR3 in DNA: TGTGCCAGCAGTTCATCGGGACTAGCGATCTACGAGCAGTACTTC. It translates to CASSSSGLAIYEQYF.

This clonotype came up many times. This chain connects TRBV5-1 to TRBJ2-1; 14 bases fit TRBD2. J was trimmed by 5 bases and V by 4 bases; bases with no gene match: 17. Germline CDR1 is SGHRS and CDR2 is YFSETQ. The CDR3 spans 20 residues. CDR3 sequence (DNA): TGCGCCAGCAGCGCGTCCGGGACTAGCGGGAGACCCTCCTTCAACAATGAGCAGTTCTTC. Its translation is CASSASGTSGRPSFNNEQFF.

This clonotype was counted at least ten times. The V gene is TRBV10-3, the J gene TRBJ2-5; D unresolved. The length of the CDR3 is 15 residues. Germline V lookup: CDR1 ENHRY, CDR2 SYGVKD. The germline V and J ends were trimmed by 3 bases and 10 bases, with 21 bases remaining between them. The CDR3 here is CAISERVFILLFQYF. The CDR3 DNA reads TGTGCCATCAGTGAACGGGTGTTTATCTTGTTATTCCAGTACTTC.

This clonotype is categorized as medium-sized (0.01 to 0.1%). V is TRBV28 and J is TRBJ2-7; tentatively, D is TRBD1 (7 bases). This CDR3 contains 15 residues. Trimming pared 2 bases from V and 3 bases from J, leaving 14 bases between. Per germline, CDR1 MDHEN and CDR2 SYDVKM. In DNA, the CDR3 is TGTGCCAGCAGTTTAGTTGGGCAGGGGGGCTACGAGCAGTACTTC. It encodes CASSLVGQGGYEQYF.

In its sample, this clonotype ranks as medium-sized. The V gene is TRBV10-3, the J gene TRBJ2-3, with TRBD1 identical over 9 bases. The CDR3 covers 15 residues. Germline V CDR1 and CDR2: ENHRY, SYGVKD. J was trimmed by 2 bases and V by 2 bases; bases with no gene match: 2. CDR3: CAISEGQGYTDTQYF. CDR3 bases: TGTGCCATCAGTGAGGGACAGGGGTACACAGATACGCAGTATTTT.

In this sample, this clonotype turned up many times. DNA of the CDR3: TGCAGTGCCTCACCCGGGTCGGGGCTGAACACCGGGGAGCTGTTTTTT. Its protein product is CSASPGSGLNTGELFF. This sequence joins TRBV20-1 and TRBJ2-2; D is tentatively TRBD1 or TRBD2 (5 bases each). CDR1 is DFQATT and CDR2 is SNEGSKA in the germline V gene (reference sequence). Trimming took 6 bases from V and 1 from J, leaving 18 bases between them. The CDR3 has 16 residues.

This clonotype is categorized as medium-sized (0.01 to 0.1%). The chain joins TRBV20-1 to TRBJ2-3; 7 bases are shared with TRBD1. Trimming removed 6 bases from V and 3 bases from J; junction bases left unmatched: 12. This CDR3 comprises 15 residues. The germline V gene has CDR1 DFQATT and CDR2 SNEGSKA (reference sequence). As DNA, the CDR3 is TGCAGTGCCCCTCCTGAGGGGGCTTGGACAGATACGCAGTATTTT. It translates to CSAPPEGAWTDTQYF.

This clonotype was seen repeatedly, ten times or more. This chain links TRBV7-9 with TRBJ1-5; 9 nucleotides align to TRBD1. The CDR3 extends over 16 amino acids. CDR1 is SEHNR, CDR2 FQNEAQ, per germline (reference sequence). Trimming took 5 bases from V and 7 from J; bases not matched to a gene: 12. Written as DNA, the CDR3 is TGTGCCAGCAGCCCGGATGCGACAGGGACAGGGCAGCCCCAGCATTTT. Its protein product is CASSPDATGTGQPQHF.

This clonotype came up many times. This rearrangement joins TRBV20-1 to TRBJ2-3, with TRBD2 matching 10 bases. The CDR3 has 22 amino acids. Germline CDR1 DFQATT, CDR2 SNEGSKA (reference sequence). The V and J ends lost 4 bases and 4 bases, in that order; junction bases with no gene match: 29. The DNA for the CDR3 is TGCAGTGCTACTCACCCCTACGGGTGGCTAGCGGGAGAATCTCGGGGGGCAGATACGCAGTATTTT. Translation gives CSATHPYGWLAGESRGADTQYF.

This clonotype appeared many times. The chain combines TRBV5-5 with TRBJ2-1; no clear D gene. CDR3 length: 15 amino acids. Germline assignment: CDR1 SGHKS and CDR2 YYEKEE (reference sequence). Trimming stripped 4 bases from V and 2 bases from J, with 13 bases between. For the CDR3, the DNA is TGTGCCAGCAGCCCCGCGCTAAGGGCCTACAATGAGCAGTTCTTC. It codes for CASSPALRAYNEQFF.

This clonotype showed up many times. The V gene is TRBV2, the J gene TRBJ1-1; no firm D call. The CDR3 loop spans 14 amino acids. Germline assignment: CDR1 SNHLY and CDR2 FYNNEI. The V end was cut by 6 bases, the J end by 0 bases, with 11 bases between. The CDR3 nucleotides are TGTGCCAGCAGAGTCAGTTCGATGAACACTGAAGCTTTCTTT. This sequence encodes CASRVSSMNTEAFF.

There are many counts of this clonotype. The rearrangement uses TRBV24-1 and TRBJ1-5; D unresolved. The CDR3 covers 14 residues. V lost 5 bases and J 6 bases, leaving 13 bases between the germline ends. Germline loops: CDR1 KGHDR, CDR2 SFDVKD. For the CDR3, the DNA is TGTGCCACCAGTGCCACCGGTAGGGCTCAGCCCCAGCATTTT. Translating gives CATSATGRAQPQHF.

This clonotype appeared many times. This chain joins TRBV9 and TRBJ1-5; 10 nucleotides agree with TRBD1. The junction had 1 base not matched to a gene; V was cut back by 3 bases and J by 4 bases. Germline CDR1 SGDLS, CDR2 YYNGEE. The CDR3 sequence is 14 residues long. The CDR3 protein is CASSGGQGNQPQHF. The CDR3 DNA reads as TGTGCCAGCAGCGGGGGACAGGGGAATCAGCCCCAGCATTTT.

This clonotype is judged medium-sized. The V call is TRBV12-3 or TRBV12-4, the J call TRBJ1-4, with D tentatively TRBD1 (6 bases). The CDR3 has 16 residues. The germline V and J ends were trimmed by 8 bases and 10 bases, with 26 bases remaining between them. The CDR3 coding sequence is TGTGCCAGCTCCACCAAACAGGGAGGGTTTTTTGGAAAACTGTTTTTT. It specifies CASSTKQGGFFGKLFF.

This clonotype was observed many times. The chain is built from TRBV7-2 and TRBJ2-7; D ambiguous. The CDR3 is 13 residues long. CDR1 SGHTA and CDR2 FQGNSA come from the germline V gene. V was pared by 4 bases and J by 6 bases, with 13 bases between. In nucleotides, the CDR3 is TGTGCCAGCAGCTCCAGAATGGCGGCCGAGCAGTACTTC. Its translation: CASSSRMAAEQYF. Supplemented by reference TRBV7-2 and TRBJ2-7, the full variable domain reads GAGVSQSPSNKVTEKGKDVELRCDPISGHTALYWYRQSLGQGLEFLIYFQGNSAPDKSGLPSDRFSAERTGGSVSTLTIQRTQQEDSAVYLCASSSRMAAEQYFGPGTRLTVT.

Ten or more counts support this clonotype. The chain uses TRBV18 and TRBJ1-2; D possibly corresponds to TRBD1 (5 bases). Per the germline V gene, CDR1 is KGHSH and CDR2 is LQKENI. Trimming cost V 4 bases and J 4 bases, with 16 bases left between them. The CDR3 sequence is 15 residues long. CDR3 region: CASSQTTDPSYGYTF. Written as DNA, the CDR3 is TGTGCCAGCTCACAAACGACAGATCCTAGCTATGGCTACACCTTC. Looking up the rest from reference TRBV18 and TRBJ1-2 gives the full variable domain: NAGVMQNPRHLVRRRGQEARLRCSPMKGHSHVYWYRQLPEEGLKFMVYLQKENIIDESGMPKERFSAEFPKEGPSILRIQQVVRGDSAAYFCASSQTTDPSYGYTFGSGTRLTVV.

There are many counts of this clonotype. The V call is TRBV20-1, the J call TRBJ2-1; 7 bases map to TRBD1. The CDR3 has 15 residues. The ends lost 6 bases at V and 3 bases at J; junction bases unmatched: 11. Germline V gives CDR1 DFQATT, CDR2 SNEGSKA (reference sequence). This chain's CDR3 is CSAQEQGPFYNEQFF. CDR3 bases: TGCAGTGCCCAAGAACAGGGGCCCTTCTACAATGAGCAGTTCTTC.

This clonotype was counted many times. The chain uses TRBV20-1 and TRBJ2-1; 8 nucleotides align to TRBD2. The V segment lost 5 bases and the J segment 3 bases; nucleotides outside the gene matches: 12. The CDR3 covers 16 residues. Per the germline V gene, CDR1 is DFQATT and CDR2 is SNEGSKA (reference sequence). In nucleotides, the CDR3 is TGCAGTGCTGTCCAGAGGGTAGCGGGGCACTACAATGAGCAGTTCTTC. Translation gives CSAVQRVAGHYNEQFF.

Many counts were recorded for this clonotype. This chain uses TRBV2 with TRBJ1-2, with a tentative D call TRBD1 (6 bases). The V end lost 9 bases, the J end lost 2 bases, and 16 bases lay between the germline ends. Germline V gene lookup returns CDR1 SNHLY and CDR2 FYNNEI. CDR3 size: 14 residues. CDR3 DNA sequence: TGTGCCAGGAAACCCGGGACACAAAACTATGGCTACACCTTC. Protein sequence: CARKPGTQNYGYTF.

This clonotype was found many times. The chain has TRBV5-1 and TRBJ2-1; D perhaps matches TRBD2 (6 bases). V lost 4 bases, J lost 3 bases, and 11 bases lay in between. Germline CDR1 and CDR2: SGHRS and YFSETQ. CDR3 size: 14 residues. In nucleotides, the CDR3 is TGCGCCAGCAGCCCCGGAGGGCTCTACAATGAGCAGTTCTTC. Translating gives CASSPGGLYNEQFF.